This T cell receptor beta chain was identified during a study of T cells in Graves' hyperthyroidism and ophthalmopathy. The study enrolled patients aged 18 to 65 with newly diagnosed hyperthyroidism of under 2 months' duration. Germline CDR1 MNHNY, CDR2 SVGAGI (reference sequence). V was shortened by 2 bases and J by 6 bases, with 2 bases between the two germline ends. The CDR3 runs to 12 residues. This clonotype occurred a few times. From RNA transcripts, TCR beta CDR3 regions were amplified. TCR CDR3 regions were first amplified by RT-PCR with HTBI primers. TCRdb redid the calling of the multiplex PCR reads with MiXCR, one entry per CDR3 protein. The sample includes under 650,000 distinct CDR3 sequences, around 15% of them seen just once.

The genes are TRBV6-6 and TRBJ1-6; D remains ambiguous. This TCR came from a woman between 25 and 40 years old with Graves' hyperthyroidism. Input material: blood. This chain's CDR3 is CASSYRNSPLHF. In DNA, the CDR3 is TGTGCCAGCAGTTACCGTAATTCACCCCTCCACTTT.